A single T cell receptor beta chain is shown here with its context. The sample comes from a study of blood T cell repertoires in COVID-19. CDR1 and CDR2 from the germline V gene are MNHNY and SVGAGI (reference sequence). The CDR3 covers 14 residues. Trimming took off 0 bases at V and 7 bases at J, with 10 bases between the two ends. Authors' methods: By means of reference gene primer amplification, nucleated cell counts were estimated. The repertoire was sequenced with immunoSEQ multiplex PCR; TCRdb's copy has only in-frame clones and lacks some. V, J and clone size were drawn from that table, and D and trimming were deduced from the DNA. The data hold roughly 300,000 clones, with about 89% observed a single time.

The source is a man in his late teens or twenties who had recovered from COVID-19. V usage is TRBV6-6 and J usage is TRBJ1-5; D gene ambiguous. Sequences were obtained from peripheral blood. CDR3 region: CASSYSESGQPQHF. Written as DNA, the CDR3 is TGTGCCAGCAGTTACTCGGAGTCGGGACAGCCCCAGCATTTT.